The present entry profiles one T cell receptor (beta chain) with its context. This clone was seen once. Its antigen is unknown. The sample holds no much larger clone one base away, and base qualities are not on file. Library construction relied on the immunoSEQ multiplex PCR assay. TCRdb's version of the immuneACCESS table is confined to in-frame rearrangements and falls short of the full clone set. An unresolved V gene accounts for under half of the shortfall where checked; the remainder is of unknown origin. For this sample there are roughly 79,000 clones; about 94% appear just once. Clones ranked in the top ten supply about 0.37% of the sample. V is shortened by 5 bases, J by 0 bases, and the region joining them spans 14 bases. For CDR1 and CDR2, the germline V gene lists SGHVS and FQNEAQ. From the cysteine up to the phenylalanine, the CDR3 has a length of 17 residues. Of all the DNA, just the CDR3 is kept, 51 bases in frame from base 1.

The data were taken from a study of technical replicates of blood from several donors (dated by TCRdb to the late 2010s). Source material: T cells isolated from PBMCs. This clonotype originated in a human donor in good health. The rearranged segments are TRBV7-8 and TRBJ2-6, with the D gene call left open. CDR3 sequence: CASSTNTRNSGANVLTF. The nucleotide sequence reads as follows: TGTGCCAGCAGCACAAATACCCGTAACTCTGGGGCCAACGTCCTGACTTTC.